The T cell receptor beta chain under discussion was sequenced for a study of patients and donors after allogeneic stem cell transplantation (dated by TCRdb to about 2020). In this sample, this clonotype turned up many times. Its antigen has not been determined. No qualities accompany the bases; no much larger clone lies one base away. The method behind the library was RT-PCR. The run used a NextSeq 550. TCRdb itself trimmed the public reads at Q25 with fastp, ran MiXCR and retained productive beta chains. For every CDR3 protein sequence, its rows merge into one entry that carries the most common genes and DNA. This sample comprises about 57,000 distinct CDR3 sequences, roughly 15% of them detected only once. Of the sample, less than 35% falls within the top ten clones. The CDR1 and CDR2 encoded by the germline V gene are SQVTM and ANQGSEA. Trimming costs V 6 bases and J 2 bases, and their ends lie 7 bases apart. Counted from cysteine to phenylalanine, this CDR3 has 12 amino acids. Here the CDR3 DNA is all that survives: 36 bases in frame from base 1.

The V and J segments used are TRBV29-1 and TRBJ1-4; the D gene is perhaps TRBD1, from 5 matching bases. The source is a human donor who was either an allogeneic HSCT recipient or a stem cell or donor lymphocyte infusion donor (not recorded which). It is not recorded whose cells these are; they may come from a transplant donor. Sequenced: blood, either unsorted or a sorted T cell fraction (not recorded which). In nucleotide form, the sequence is TGCAGCGTACAGGTCACTAATGAAAAACTGTTTTTT. It specifies CSVQVTNEKLFF.